This section outlines one T cell receptor beta chain sequence together with its context. Authors' methods: Amplified reference gene primers provided the basis for estimating nucleated cell counts. The assay was immunoSEQ multiplex PCR, and TCRdb's table has in-frame clones only and misses some. V and J calls and clone size are those listed in that table; D and trimming were worked out from the DNA. The top ten hold approximately 2.1% of the sample, which has about 120,000 clones, 83% seen once. These data are taken from a study of blood T cell repertoires in COVID-19. In the study overall: Researchers got acute and convalescent COVID-19 samples from the United States, Italy and Spain. T cells, B-cell-depleted T cells, or PBMCs supplied cDNA or gDNA.

Germline V gene data show CDR1 as SQVTM and CDR2 as ANQGSEA. V shed 0 bases, J shed 1 base, and the junction held 3 bases outside the gene matches. CDR3 length equals 15 residues. The sample consisted of peripheral blood. V gene TRBV29-1 combines with J gene TRBJ2-4; 7 bases are shared with TRBD1. This TCR came from a man aged 25 to 45 with acute or convalescent COVID-19. CDR3: CSVEDWTGAKNIQYF. In nucleotides, the CDR3 is TGCAGCGTTGAAGATTGGACAGGTGCCAAAAACATTCAGTACTTC.